The sequence of this TCR beta chain was determined in a study of blood T cell repertoires in COVID-19. Overall study: There were acute and convalescent COVID-19 samples, and they came from the United States, Italy and Spain. T cells, B-cell-depleted T cells, or PBMCs provided the cDNA or gDNA that served as material.

Original methodology: Amplified reference gene primers provided the basis for estimating nucleated cell counts. Sequencing was performed with immunoSEQ multiplex PCR; in TCRdb, only in-frame clones are kept and a portion is missing. Clonal size and the V and J genes are those of that table, whereas D and trimming came from the DNA. The table lists about 300,000 clones, approximately 88% of them singletons. The CDR3 covers 17 residues. Germline V gives CDR1 SGDLS, CDR2 YYNGEE. With V trimmed by 3 bases and J by 0 bases, 5 bases remained unmatched. The chain recombines TRBV9 with TRBJ2-2; 10 bases are a match to TRBD2. The sequence was obtained from a man between 18 and 35 years old who had recovered from COVID-19. The specimen was peripheral blood. The CDR3: CASSGPLAGTNTGELFF. CDR3 DNA sequence: TGTGCCAGCAGCGGACCACTAGCGGGAACGAACACCGGGGAGCTGTTTTTT.